Given below is one T cell receptor beta chain in context. The antigen is unknown. Deletions cut 7 bases from V and 0 bases from J, with 7 bases between. The CDR3 sequence is 13 residues long. Germline values: CDR1 SNHLY, CDR2 FYNNEI. PCR was performed using 60 Vbeta and 13 Jbeta primers. Sequencing used immunoSEQ multiplex PCR; TCRdb keeps in-frame clones, though not all of them. The table shows about 160,000 clones, with roughly 80% occurring only once. The sample belongs to a study of cytomegalovirus exposure and HLA in healthy donors. Background on the study: Out of 150 million to 200 million T cells, an earlier analysis found 117 million unique TCR beta sequences in total. Overall study results and limits: With high specificity and sensitivity, the classifier reportedly diagnosed cytomegalovirus status. The Asian-associated ancestry cluster reportedly had fewer N-insertions than the approximately 610-donor mean in a later analysis.

The sequence was obtained from a woman in her 30s in good health and CMV-seropositive. This rearrangement joins TRBV2 to TRBJ1-5; tentatively, D is TRBD1 (5 bases). The specimen sequenced was PBMCs. Here the CDR3 reads CASKQDSNQPQHF. CDR3 coding DNA: TGTGCCAGCAAACAGGATAGCAATCAGCCCCAGCATTTT. The full variable domain, its missing parts supplied by reference TRBV2 and TRBJ1-5, is EPEVTQTPSHQVTQMGQEVILRCVPISNHLYFYWYRQILGQKVEFLVSFYNNEISEKSEIFDDQFSVERPDGSNFTLKIRSTKLEDSAMYFCASKQDSNQPQHFGDGTRLSIL.